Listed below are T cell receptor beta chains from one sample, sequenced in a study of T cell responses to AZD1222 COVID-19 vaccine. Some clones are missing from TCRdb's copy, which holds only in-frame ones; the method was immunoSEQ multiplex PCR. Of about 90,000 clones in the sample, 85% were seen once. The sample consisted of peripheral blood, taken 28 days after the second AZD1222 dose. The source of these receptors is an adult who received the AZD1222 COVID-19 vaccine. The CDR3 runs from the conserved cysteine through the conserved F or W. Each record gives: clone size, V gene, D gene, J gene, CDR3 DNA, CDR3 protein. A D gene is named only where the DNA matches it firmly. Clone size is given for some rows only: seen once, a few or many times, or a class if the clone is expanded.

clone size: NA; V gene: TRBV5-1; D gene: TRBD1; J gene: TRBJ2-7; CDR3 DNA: TGCGCCAGCAGCTTCATGGACAGGGGGCACGAGCAGTACTTC; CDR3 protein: CASSFMDRGHEQYF
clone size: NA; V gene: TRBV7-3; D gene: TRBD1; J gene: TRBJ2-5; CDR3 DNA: TGTGCCAGCAGCTTCGGGACAGGGGCGGAGACCCAGTACTTC; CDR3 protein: CASSFGTGAETQYF
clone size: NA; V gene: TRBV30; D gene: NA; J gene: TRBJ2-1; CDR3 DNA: TGTGCCTGGAGGCCCCTTCCCGGGCCCGCCCCTAGGCAGTTCTTC; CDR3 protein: CAWRPLPGPAPRQFF
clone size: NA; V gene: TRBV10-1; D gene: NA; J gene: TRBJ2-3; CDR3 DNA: TGCGCCACGGGGAGCGGGTTCGATACGCAGTATTTT; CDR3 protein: CATGSGFDTQYF
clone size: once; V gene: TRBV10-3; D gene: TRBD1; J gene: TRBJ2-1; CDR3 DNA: TGTGCCATCACCACCGGGACAGGATCCTTCGATGAGCAGTTCTTC; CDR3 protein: CAITTGTGSFDEQFF
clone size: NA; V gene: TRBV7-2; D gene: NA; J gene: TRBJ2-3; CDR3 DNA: TGTGCCAGCAACGCTAGGCCCCAAGATACGCAGTATTTT; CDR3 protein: CASNARPQDTQYF
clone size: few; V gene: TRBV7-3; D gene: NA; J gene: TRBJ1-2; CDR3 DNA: TGTGCCAGCAGCTTTGGGGGCCACCTCAGAGACTACACCTTC; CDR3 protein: CASSFGGHLRDYTF
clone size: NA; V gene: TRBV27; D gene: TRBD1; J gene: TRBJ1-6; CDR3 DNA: TGTGCCAGCACCGTGACAGGGATTAATTCACCCCTCCACTTT; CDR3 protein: CASTVTGINSPLHF
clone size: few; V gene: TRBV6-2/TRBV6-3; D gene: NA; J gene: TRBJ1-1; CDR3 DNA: TGTGCCAGCAGTTACGACGAGGATATGAACACTGAAGCTTTCTTT; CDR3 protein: CASSYDEDMNTEAFF
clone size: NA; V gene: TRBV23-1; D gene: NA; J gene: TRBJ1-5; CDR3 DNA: TGCGCCAGCAGTCAAAAGAGGACTGATAGCAATCAGCCCCAGCATTTT; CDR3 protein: CASSQKRTDSNQPQHF
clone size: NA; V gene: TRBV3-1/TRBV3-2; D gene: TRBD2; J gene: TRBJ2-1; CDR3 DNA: TGTGCCAGCAGCCGTCTGAGCGGGGGCTACAATGAGCAGTTCTTC; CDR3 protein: CASSRLSGGYNEQFF
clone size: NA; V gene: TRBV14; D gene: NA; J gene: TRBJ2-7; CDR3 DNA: TGTGCCAGCAGCCTGACCGGTTACTACGAGCAGTACTTC; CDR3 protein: CASSLTGYYEQYF
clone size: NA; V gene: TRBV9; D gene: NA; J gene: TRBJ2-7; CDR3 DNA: TGTGCCAGCAGCGTAGGGGGTAGATACTACGAGCAGTACTTC; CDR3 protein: CASSVGGRYYEQYF
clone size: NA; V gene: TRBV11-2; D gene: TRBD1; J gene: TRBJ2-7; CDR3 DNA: TGTGCCAGCAGGACAGGGTCCTACGAGCAGTACTTC; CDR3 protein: CASRTGSYEQYF
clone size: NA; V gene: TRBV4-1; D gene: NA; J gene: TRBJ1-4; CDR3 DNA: TGCGCCAGCAGCCACAGCGTCCCTAATGAAAAACTGTTTTTT; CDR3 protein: CASSHSVPNEKLFF
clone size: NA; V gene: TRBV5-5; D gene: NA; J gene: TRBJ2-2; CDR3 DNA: TGTGCCAGCAGCTCTCAGGGTACCACCGGGGAGCTGTTTTTT; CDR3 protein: CASSSQGTTGELFF
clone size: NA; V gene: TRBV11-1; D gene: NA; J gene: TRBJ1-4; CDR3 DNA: TGTGCCAGCAGCCAAGATTACGAAAAACTGTTTTTT; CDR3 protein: CASSQDYEKLFF
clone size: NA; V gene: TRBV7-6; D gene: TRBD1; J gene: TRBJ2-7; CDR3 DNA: TGTGCCAGCAGCTTAGCCCCAGGGGACAGAACGACCTCCTACGAGCAGTACTTC; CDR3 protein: CASSLAPGDRTTSYEQYF
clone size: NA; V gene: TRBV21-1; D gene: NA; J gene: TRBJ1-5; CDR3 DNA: TGTGCCAGCAGCAAAGAAGCGGACAGGGCTGAGCAGCCCCAGCATTTT; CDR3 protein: CASSKEADRAEQPQHF
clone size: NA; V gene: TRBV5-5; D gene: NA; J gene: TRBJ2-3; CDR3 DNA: TGTGCCAGCAGCTTGGACCTAGCGACAGATACGCAGTATTTT; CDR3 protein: CASSLDLATDTQYF
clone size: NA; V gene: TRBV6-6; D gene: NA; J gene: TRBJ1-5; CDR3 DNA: TGTGCCAGCAGTTACGAGAAGGGGTTGTACCAGCCCCAGCATTTT; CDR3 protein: CASSYEKGLYQPQHF
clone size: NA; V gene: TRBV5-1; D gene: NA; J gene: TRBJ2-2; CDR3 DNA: TGCGCCAGCAGCTTTGCAGGGGAAACCGGGGAGCTGTTTTTT; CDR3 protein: CASSFAGETGELFF
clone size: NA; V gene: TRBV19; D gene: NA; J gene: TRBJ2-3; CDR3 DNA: TGTGCCAGTAGTATACGGCAGGGTAGCACAGATACGCAGTATTTT; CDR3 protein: CASSIRQGSTDTQYF
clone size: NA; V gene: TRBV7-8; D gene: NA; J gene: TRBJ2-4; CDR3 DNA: TGTGCCAGCAGCTTAGCGCGACAGGGACTAGCCAAAAACATTCAGTACTTC; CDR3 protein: CASSLARQGLAKNIQYF
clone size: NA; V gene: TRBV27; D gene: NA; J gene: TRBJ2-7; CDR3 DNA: TGTGCCAGCAGTTCGAGTGTTGCTTCCTACGAGCAGTACTTC; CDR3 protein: CASSSSVASYEQYF
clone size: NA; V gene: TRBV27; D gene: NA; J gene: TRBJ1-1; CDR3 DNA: TGTGCCAGCACTTTTAGGTATAACACTGAAGCTTTCTTT; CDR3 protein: CASTFRYNTEAFF
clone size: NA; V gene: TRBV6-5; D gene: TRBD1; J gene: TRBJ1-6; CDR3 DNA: TGTGCCAGCCGGCAGGGGGCTATCTTTGATTCACCCCTCCACTTT; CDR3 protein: CASRQGAIFDSPLHF
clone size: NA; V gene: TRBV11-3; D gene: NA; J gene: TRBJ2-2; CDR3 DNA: TGTGCCAGCAGCGCGAACACCGGGGAGCTGTTTTTT; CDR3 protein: CASSANTGELFF
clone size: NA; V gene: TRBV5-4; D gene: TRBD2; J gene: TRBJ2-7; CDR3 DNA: TGTGCCAGCAGCTTGACTAGCGGACCCTACGAGCAGTACTTC; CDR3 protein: CASSLTSGPYEQYF
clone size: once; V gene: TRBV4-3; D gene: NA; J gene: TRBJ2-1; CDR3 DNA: TGCGCCAGCAGCCCGTACAGGGTTTCGGGCAATGAGCAGTTCTTC; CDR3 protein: CASSPYRVSGNEQFF
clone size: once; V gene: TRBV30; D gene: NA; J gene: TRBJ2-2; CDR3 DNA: TGTGCCTGGAGATCACGAGAGAACACCGGGGAGCTGTTTTTT; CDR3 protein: CAWRSRENTGELFF
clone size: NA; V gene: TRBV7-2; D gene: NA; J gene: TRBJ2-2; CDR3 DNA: TGTGCCAGCAGCTGGGACACCGGGGAGCTGTTTTTT; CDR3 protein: CASSWDTGELFF
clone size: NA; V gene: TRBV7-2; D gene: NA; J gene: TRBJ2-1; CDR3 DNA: TGTGCCAGCAGCTTAACTCCTCTCAATGAGCAGTTCTTC; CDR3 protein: CASSLTPLNEQFF
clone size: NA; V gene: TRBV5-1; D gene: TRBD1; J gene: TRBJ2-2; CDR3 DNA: TGCGCCAGCAGCTCGACTATCTTCCGGGACAGCGGCACCGGGGAGCTGTTTTTT; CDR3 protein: CASSSTIFRDSGTGELFF
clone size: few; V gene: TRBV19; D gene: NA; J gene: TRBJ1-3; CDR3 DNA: TGTGCCAGTAGTATATTCGGGACGGCCGATCACTCTGGAAACACCATATATTTT; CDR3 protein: CASSIFGTADHSGNTIYF
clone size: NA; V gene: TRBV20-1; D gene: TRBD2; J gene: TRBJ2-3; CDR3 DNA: TGCAGTGCTAGTGGACTAGCGGGAGGAGGAAGCACAGATACGCAGTATTTT; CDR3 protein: CSASGLAGGGSTDTQYF
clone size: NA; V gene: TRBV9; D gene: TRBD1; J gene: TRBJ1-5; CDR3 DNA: TGTGCCAGCAGCCTACAGGGGACCAATCAGCCCCAGCATTTT; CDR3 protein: CASSLQGTNQPQHF
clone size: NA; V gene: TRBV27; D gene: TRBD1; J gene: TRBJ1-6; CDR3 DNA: TGTGCCAGCAGCCCTAGTGGGACAGATAATTCACCCCTCCACTTT; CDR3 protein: CASSPSGTDNSPLHF
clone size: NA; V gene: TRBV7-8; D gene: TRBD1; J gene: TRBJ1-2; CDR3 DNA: TGTGCCAGCAGCTTACTTCTCGTCGGGACAGGGAAGAACTATGGCTACACCTTC; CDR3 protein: CASSLLLVGTGKNYGYTF
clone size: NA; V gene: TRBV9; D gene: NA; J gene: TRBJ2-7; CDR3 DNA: TGTGCCAGCAGCGTAGAGGCAGGTTACGAGCAGTACTTC; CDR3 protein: CASSVEAGYEQYF
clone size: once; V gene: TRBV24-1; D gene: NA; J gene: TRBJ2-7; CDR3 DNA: TGTGCCACCAGTGATTTAGAGGGTGGCGAGCAGTACTTC; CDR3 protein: CATSDLEGGEQYF
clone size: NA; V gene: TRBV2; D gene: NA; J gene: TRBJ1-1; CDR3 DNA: TGTGCCAGCAGTTCCGACCGGAACACTGAAGCTTTCTTT; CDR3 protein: CASSSDRNTEAFF
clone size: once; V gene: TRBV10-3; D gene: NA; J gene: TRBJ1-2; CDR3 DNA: TGTGCCATCACTGACGGTGGGGCCCCTGGCTACACCTTC; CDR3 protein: CAITDGGAPGYTF
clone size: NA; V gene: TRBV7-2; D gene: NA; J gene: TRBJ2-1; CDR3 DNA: TGTGCCAGCAGCTTAAGGCAGGGATACAATGAGCAGTTCTTC; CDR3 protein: CASSLRQGYNEQFF
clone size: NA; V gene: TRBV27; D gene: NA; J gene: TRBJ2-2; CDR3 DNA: TGTGCCAGCAGTTTCGAAGGGGCCGGGGAGCTGTTTTTT; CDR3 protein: CASSFEGAGELFF
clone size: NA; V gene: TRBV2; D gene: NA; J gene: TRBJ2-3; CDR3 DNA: TGTGCCAGCAGTGTACGCACAGATACGCAGTATTTT; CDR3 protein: CASSVRTDTQYF
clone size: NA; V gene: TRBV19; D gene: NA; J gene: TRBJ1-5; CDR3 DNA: TGTGCCAGTAAGTATAGCAATCAGCCCCAGCATTTT; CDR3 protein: CASKYSNQPQHF
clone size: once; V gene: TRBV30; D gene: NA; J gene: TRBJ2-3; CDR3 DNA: TGTGCCTGGAACAGGGTAAACACAGATACGCAGTATTTT; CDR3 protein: CAWNRVNTDTQYF
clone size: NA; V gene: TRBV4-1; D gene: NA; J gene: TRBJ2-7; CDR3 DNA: TGCGCCAGCAGCCAAGTCCTAGCGTATTCCTACGAGCAGTACTTC; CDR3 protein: CASSQVLAYSYEQYF
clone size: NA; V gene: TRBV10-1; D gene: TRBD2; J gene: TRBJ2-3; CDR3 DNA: TGCGCCAGCAGTGAGGCGGGAGGGACAGATACGCAGTATTTT; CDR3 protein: CASSEAGGTDTQYF
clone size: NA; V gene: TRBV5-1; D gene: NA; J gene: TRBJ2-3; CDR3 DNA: TGCGCCAGCAGCACGGACGCACTGGGGGCAGGTAACGGGGCCACAGATACGCAGTATTTT; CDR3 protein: CASSTDALGAGNGATDTQYF
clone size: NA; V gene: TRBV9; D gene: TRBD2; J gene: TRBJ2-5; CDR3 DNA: TGTGCCAGCAGCGTAGATAGGGCGGGGGGGCGAGAGACCCAGTACTTC; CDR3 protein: CASSVDRAGGRETQYF
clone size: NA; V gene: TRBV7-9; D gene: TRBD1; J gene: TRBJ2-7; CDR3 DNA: TGTGCCAGCAGCGTCAGACAGGGGGACTACGAGCAGTACTTC; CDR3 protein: CASSVRQGDYEQYF
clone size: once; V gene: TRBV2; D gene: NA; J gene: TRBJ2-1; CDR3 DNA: TGTGCCAGCAGCGAGCGGGTCCTATCCCACAATGAGCAGTTCTTC; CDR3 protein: CASSERVLSHNEQFF
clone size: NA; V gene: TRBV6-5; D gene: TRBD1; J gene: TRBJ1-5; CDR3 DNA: TGTGCCAGTACGCGACAGGGAAATCAGCCCCAGCATTTT; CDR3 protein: CASTRQGNQPQHF
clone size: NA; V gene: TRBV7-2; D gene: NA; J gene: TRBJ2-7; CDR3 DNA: TGTGCCAGCAGCTTAGTGGTTTGGGGCAGGGGTCTAAACAACGAGCAGTACTTC; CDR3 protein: CASSLVVWGRGLNNEQYF
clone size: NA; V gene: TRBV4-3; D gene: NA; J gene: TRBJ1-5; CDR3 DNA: TGCGCCAGCAGCCGAACAGGAGGCAATCAGCCCCAGCATTTT; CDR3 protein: CASSRTGGNQPQHF
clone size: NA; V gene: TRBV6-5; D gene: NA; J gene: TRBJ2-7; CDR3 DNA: TGTGCCAGTTCCGGGACCACCAACGAGCAGTACTTC; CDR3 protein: CASSGTTNEQYF
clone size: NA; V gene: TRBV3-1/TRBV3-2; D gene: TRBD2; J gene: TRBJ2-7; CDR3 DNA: TGTGCCAGCAGCCAGCCCCTTAGCGGGGACTCCTACGAGCAGTACTTC; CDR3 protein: CASSQPLSGDSYEQYF
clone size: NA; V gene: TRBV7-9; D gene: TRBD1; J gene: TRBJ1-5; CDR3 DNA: TGTGCCAGCAGCTCGGACAGGGGAAGCAATCAGCCCCAGCATTTT; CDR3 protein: CASSSDRGSNQPQHF